This TCR beta chain derives from a study of T cells after posttransplantation cyclophosphamide. Overall study results and limits: After PTCy, TRB diversity resembled that of CNI/methotrexate controls. Donor-recipient repertoire similarity was low at 1-2 months, rising over year one.

This clone was counted ten times or more. Its antigen is still unknown. The junction and the germline gene differ at one end; a read error may be behind it. Germline-derived CDR1 and CDR2 are MNHEY and SMNVEV (reference sequence). The CDR3 is 11 amino acids. This related bone marrow graft donor gave peripheral blood on the day of marrow donation. Repertoires were generated with immunoSEQ multiplex PCR, while TCRdb's copy carries only in-frame clones and drops some. This sample carries over 25,000 clones, none of them present only once. This clonotype originated in a woman between 55 and 75 years old in good health, CMV-negative, and a related stem cell transplant donor. The sequencing sample was made of PBMCs. The V call is TRBV27, the J call TRBJ2-7; the match to TRBD1 covers 7 bases. CDR3 in amino acids: CSSRAGGEQYF. The CDR3 DNA reads as TGTTCCAGCCGGGCAGGGGGCGAGCAGTACTTC.